Listed below are T cell receptor beta chains from one sample, sequenced in a study of T cells in Graves' hyperthyroidism and ophthalmopathy. A single record per CDR3 protein comes from TCRdb applying MiXCR to the multiplex PCR reads. The sample includes around 500,000 distinct CDR3 sequences, around an eighth seen only once; the top ten take around 17%. Sequenced sample: blood. All receptors come from a woman younger than 35 with Graves' hyperthyroidism. CDR3s include the opening cysteine and the closing phenylalanine or tryptophan. The D gene is left open where the match is weak. Clone size appears in some rows only: once, few, many, or a class for an expanded clone.

V gene	J gene	clone size	D gene	CDR3 DNA	CDR3 protein
TRBV20-1	TRBJ2-2	-	TRBD2	TGCAGTGCTAGAGATCTCCCAGCGGGAGGGCGGTACACCGGGGAGCTGTTTTTT	CSARDLPAGGRYTGELFF
TRBV5-1	TRBJ2-1	many	-	TGCGCCAGCAGCTCAATGGGGGGACTGATCAATGAGCAGTTCTTC	CASSSMGGLINEQFF
TRBV20-1	TRBJ2-2	many	-	TGCAGTGCTGGGGGGGGCGGTTACACCGGGGAGCTGTTTTTT	CSAGGGGYTGELFF
TRBV7-3	TRBJ2-2	many	-	TGTGCCAGCAGCCCCGGGGGCCCATTGGGCACCGGGGAGCTGTTTTTT	CASSPGGPLGTGELFF
TRBV3-1	TRBJ2-3	many	-	TGTGCCAGCAGCCACGGGGACACGACCACAGATACGCAGTATTTT	CASSHGDTTTDTQYF
TRBV18	TRBJ1-3	-	-	TGTGCCAGCTCACCAAATGCCCAGGGAGGATCTGGAAACACCATATATTTT	CASSPNAQGGSGNTIYF
TRBV12-3/TRBV12-4	TRBJ2-1	many	-	TGTGCCAGCAGCTCAGGCGCGGAGCAGTTCTTC	CASSSGAEQFF
TRBV12-3/TRBV12-4	TRBJ2-7	once	TRBD1	TGTGCCAGCAGAGGACAGGGACCTCACGAGCAGTACTTC	CASRGQGPHEQYF
TRBV30	TRBJ2-1	many	-	TGTGCCTGGAGTCCGCCGGGACCGATGTCCTCCTACAATGAGCAGTTCTTC	CAWSPPGPMSSYNEQFF
TRBV28	TRBJ2-3	many	TRBD1	TGTGCCAGCAGTTTAGAGGCGGGACAGGGTACAGATACGCAGTATTTT	CASSLEAGQGTDTQYF
TRBV20-1	TRBJ2-1	many	TRBD2	TGCAGTGCCCGGAGGACTAGCGGGAGGCCAGCCTACAATGAGCAGTTCTTC	CSARRTSGRPAYNEQFF
TRBV27	TRBJ1-6	few	-	TGTGCCAGCAATAAGCAGGACCGAGATAATTCACCCCTCCACTTT	CASNKQDRDNSPLHF
TRBV5-1	TRBJ2-6	many	-	TGCGCCAGCAGCGCCCCCGGGGGGGCCAACGTCCTGACTTTC	CASSAPGGANVLTF
TRBV20-1	TRBJ1-2	-	TRBD1	TGCAGTGCTAGACCCCTGGGACAGCATTATGGCTACACCTTC	CSARPLGQHYGYTF
TRBV10-3	TRBJ2-5	-	-	TGTGCCATCAGGAGGGCACCTCGGGAGACCCAGTACTTC	CAIRRAPRETQYF
TRBV20-1	TRBJ2-5	few	TRBD1	TGCAGTGCTAGAGATCACAGGGGGTCGGGGGAGACCCAGTACTTC	CSARDHRGSGETQYF
TRBV7-2	TRBJ1-5	-	-	TGTGCCAGCAGCCGACAGGAAAATAGCAATCAGCCCCAGCATTTT	CASSRQENSNQPQHF
TRBV19	TRBJ2-7	-	-	TGTGCCAGTAGTATAGGGACCTACGAGCAGTACTTC	CASSIGTYEQYF
TRBV18	TRBJ2-1	many	TRBD2	TGTGCCAGCTCACCACGGGCGGGACTAGCGGGCTCCTACAATGAGCAGTTCTTC	CASSPRAGLAGSYNEQFF
TRBV7-3	TRBJ2-7	-	TRBD1	TGTGCCAGCAGTCCGGGACAGGGTTTTTACGAGCAGTACTTC	CASSPGQGFYEQYF
TRBV19	TRBJ1-5	few	-	TGTGCCGGTAGTTTCCTGCAGGGCAATCAGCCCCAGCATTTT	CAGSFLQGNQPQHF
TRBV3-1	TRBJ1-2	many	-	TGTGCCAGCAGCCAGAGATCCTATGGCTACACCTTC	CASSQRSYGYTF
TRBV29-1	TRBJ1-5	many	-	TGCAGCGTTGAAGAAGGGGGTAGCAATCAGCCCCAGCATTTT	CSVEEGGSNQPQHF
TRBV19	TRBJ1-1	many	-	TGTGCCAGTAGTATAAGTAGGGGAGGGGGCACTGAAGCTTTCTTT	CASSISRGGGTEAFF
TRBV10-3	TRBJ2-7	-	TRBD2	TGTGCCATCAGTGCTCTAGCGGGAAAATACGAGCAGTACTTC	CAISALAGKYEQYF
TRBV20-1	TRBJ1-2	-	-	TGCAGTGCTGCAGGAAGAACTAACTATGGCTACACCTTC	CSAAGRTNYGYTF
TRBV5-5	TRBJ2-2	-	-	TGTGCCAGCACCCGCGGGTCACTGTCAACCGGGGAGCTGTTTTTT	CASTRGSLSTGELFF
TRBV5-1	TRBJ2-5	many	-	TGCGCCAGCAGCTTGTACTACGAAGAGACCCAGTACTTC	CASSLYYEETQYF
TRBV5-1	TRBJ1-3	many	-	TGCGCCAGCAGCTTGGGATCACCCTCTGGAAACACCATATATTTT	CASSLGSPSGNTIYF
TRBV5-1	TRBJ2-1	many	-	TGCGCCAGCTCCCCGACCCCTTGGGGTAGAAATGAGCAGTTCTTC	CASSPTPWGRNEQFF
TRBV5-1	TRBJ2-2	few	-	TGCGCCAGCAGCTGGACGACCCTTAGCTCAAGTAACACCGGGGAGCTGTTTTTT	CASSWTTLSSSNTGELFF
TRBV29-1	TRBJ1-2	-	TRBD1	TGCAGCGTTGTACCCGGGACAGACTATGGCTACACCTTC	CSVVPGTDYGYTF
TRBV10-3	TRBJ2-5	many	TRBD1	TGTGCCATCAGTGAGGCCGGACAGGGGGAGACCCAGTACTTC	CAISEAGQGETQYF
TRBV24-1	TRBJ1-1	many	TRBD1	TGTGCCACCAGTGATTGGAATACAGGGGAAGGAGCTTTCTTT	CATSDWNTGEGAFF
TRBV10-1	TRBJ1-1	few	TRBD1	TGCGCCAGCAGTGAGGCAGGGGGGTTTGAAGCTTTCTTT	CASSEAGGFEAFF
TRBV29-1	TRBJ2-1	many	TRBD2	TGCAGCGTTGGGGCGGGAGTCCCCTACAATGAGCAGTTCTTC	CSVGAGVPYNEQFF
TRBV12-3/TRBV12-4	TRBJ2-1	many	TRBD2	TGTGCCAGCAGTTTACTAGCGGGCCGTAATGAGCAGTTCTTC	CASSLLAGRNEQFF
TRBV6-1	TRBJ2-5	many	-	TGTGCCAGCAGTGAACTCTCCGGGAGCCTCCGGGAGACCCAGTACTTC	CASSELSGSLRETQYF
TRBV20-1	TRBJ2-5	-	TRBD2	TGCAGTGCTGGACTAGCGGGGGCCGAAGAGACCCAGTACTTC	CSAGLAGAEETQYF
TRBV18	TRBJ2-7	-	TRBD2	TGTGCCAGCTCAACCAGGGAGGGAGACTACGAGCAGTACTTC	CASSTREGDYEQYF
TRBV5-4	TRBJ2-2	-	TRBD2	TGTGCCAGCAGCTTGAGACTAGCGGGAGGGTCCGGGGAGCTGTTTTTT	CASSLRLAGGSGELFF
TRBV12-3/TRBV12-4	TRBJ2-1	-	-	TGTGCCAGCAGTTCACCCATCTACAATGAGCAGTTCTTC	CASSSPIYNEQFF
TRBV5-1	TRBJ2-2	few	TRBD1	TGCGCCAGCAGCTACGACAGGGGGGACACCGGGGAGCTGTTTTTT	CASSYDRGDTGELFF
TRBV6-1	TRBJ2-5	many	TRBD2	TGTGCCAGCACCCCAGGAGGGAGGGGAGAGACCCAGTACTTC	CASTPGGRGETQYF
TRBV5-6	TRBJ1-4	many	-	TGTGCCAGCAGCTTGGAGGGGGTTGAAAAACTGTTTTTT	CASSLEGVEKLFF
TRBV12-3/TRBV12-4	TRBJ1-5	-	TRBD1	TGTGCCAGCAGCCTAGGGGGCGCGGGATATAGCAATCAGCCCCAGCATTTT	CASSLGGAGYSNQPQHF
TRBV20-1	TRBJ2-3	few	TRBD1	TGCAGTGCGGTTAGTCGGGACAGGGGCCCAGATACGCAGTATTTT	CSAVSRDRGPDTQYF
TRBV5-6	TRBJ2-4	-	TRBD2	TGTGCCAGCAGCTTGGCGGGGGGTGGGGGAAAAAACATTCAGTACTTC	CASSLAGGGGKNIQYF
TRBV11-1	TRBJ2-1	many	TRBD2	TGTGCCAGTCGTCTAGCGGGTTACAATGAGCAGTTCTTC	CASRLAGYNEQFF
TRBV12-3/TRBV12-4	TRBJ1-1	many	-	TGTGCCAGCAGTTTAGTAGTTGGGAGGGAGCGGGGACCCACTGAAGCTTTCTTT	CASSLVVGRERGPTEAFF
TRBV5-6	TRBJ1-2	many	TRBD1	TGTGCCAGCAGCTTGGAGGGGACAGGGAACCTTCGTGGCTACACCTTC	CASSLEGTGNLRGYTF
TRBV9	TRBJ2-1	many	TRBD1	TGTGCCAGCAGCGTCGAAGGGACAGGGGGTTACAATGAGCAGTTCTTC	CASSVEGTGGYNEQFF